Listed below are T cell receptor beta chains from one sample, sequenced in a study of blood T cells in healthy people across ages. In TCRdb, the 5' RACE reads were re-called with MiXCR into one record per CDR3 protein. Found here are hundreds of thousands of distinct CDR3 sequences, around 45% of them singletons; the top ten hold around 21%. What was sequenced was blood. The receptors derive from a man in his 60s in good health. Each CDR3 is given with its conserved first and last residue. Clone size is not always given. Where it is, it says once, few, many or a class for expanded clones.

len: 15
j_gene: TRBJ2-5
v_gene: TRBV19
abundance: many
CDR3aa: CASNALAGGQETQYF

len: 15
j_gene: TRBJ2-5
v_gene: TRBV12-3/TRBV12-4
abundance: NA
CDR3aa: CASTHEGGIQETQYF

len: 15
j_gene: TRBJ2-7
v_gene: TRBV7-6
abundance: NA
CDR3aa: CASTSNWGQGHEQYF

len: 17
j_gene: TRBJ2-2
v_gene: TRBV20-1
abundance: few
CDR3aa: CSARGSRGLANTGELFF

len: 13
j_gene: TRBJ1-2
v_gene: TRBV30
abundance: NA
CDR3aa: CAWSPRQIYGYTF

len: 13
j_gene: TRBJ2-2
v_gene: TRBV3-1
abundance: NA
CDR3aa: CASSHGGTGELFF

len: 13
j_gene: TRBJ2-7
v_gene: TRBV9
abundance: NA
CDR3aa: CASSTGQADEQYF

len: 13
j_gene: TRBJ1-2
v_gene: TRBV28
abundance: few
CDR3aa: CASSLLKGYGYTF

len: 16
j_gene: TRBJ2-3
v_gene: TRBV9
abundance: few
CDR3aa: CASSPGSNQRGNTQYF

len: 14
j_gene: TRBJ1-2
v_gene: TRBV7-9
abundance: many
CDR3aa: CASSLGPEGYGYTF

len: 16
j_gene: TRBJ2-1
v_gene: TRBV13
abundance: once
CDR3aa: CASSTLLRGEDNEQFF

len: 12
j_gene: TRBJ1-1
v_gene: TRBV19
abundance: few
CDR3aa: CASRGQISDAFF

len: 14
j_gene: TRBJ1-5
v_gene: TRBV12-3/TRBV12-4
abundance: NA
CDR3aa: CASSPGQGDQPQHF

len: 16
j_gene: NA
v_gene: TRBV7-2
abundance: NA
CDR3aa: CASSLRERGGPREQYF

len: 14
j_gene: TRBJ1-6
v_gene: TRBV11-2
abundance: NA
CDR3aa: CASSQDRGPSPLHF

len: 14
j_gene: TRBJ2-3
v_gene: TRBV20-1
abundance: NA
CDR3aa: CSAPRDSARGTQYF

len: 15
j_gene: TRBJ2-7
v_gene: TRBV12-3/TRBV12-4
abundance: NA
CDR3aa: CASSPGQPRTYEQYF

len: 15
j_gene: TRBJ2-1
v_gene: TRBV7-9
abundance: NA
CDR3aa: CASSIGTGRINEQFF

len: 18
j_gene: TRBJ2-1
v_gene: TRBV7-6
abundance: many
CDR3aa: CASSLPAGTGGLEREQFF

len: 14
j_gene: TRBJ2-3
v_gene: TRBV20-1
abundance: few
CDR3aa: CSATSKGFTDTQYF

len: 16
j_gene: TRBJ1-2
v_gene: TRBV4-3
abundance: NA
CDR3aa: CASSQDPIRGRNGYTF

len: 14
j_gene: TRBJ2-4
v_gene: TRBV19
abundance: NA
CDR3aa: CASSIQGAKNIQYF

len: 12
j_gene: TRBJ1-6
v_gene: TRBV12-3/TRBV12-4
abundance: NA
CDR3aa: CATAGYNSPLHF

len: 14
j_gene: TRBJ1-6
v_gene: TRBV3-1
abundance: NA
CDR3aa: CASSQGWDQSPLHF

len: 14
j_gene: TRBJ2-2
v_gene: TRBV6-5
abundance: NA
CDR3aa: CASSYAGYTGELFF